What follows is one T cell receptor (beta chain) and its context. Survey-level immunoSEQ v3.0 assays were run. Sequenced by immunoSEQ multiplex PCR; TCRdb stores in-frame clones only, minus some. The table has roughly 21,000 clones, roughly four fifths seen once. Germline lookup yields CDR1 MNHEY and CDR2 SVGAGI. With V trimmed by 6 bases and J by 1 base, 5 bases remained unmatched. The CDR3 consists of 14 residues. The sample originates from a study of long-term antiretroviral therapy in people with HIV. The clonotype was recovered from a woman in her twenties or thirties with HIV. This specimen was unsorted PBMCs, taken 0.2 years after starting antiretroviral therapy. The rearrangement uses TRBV6-5 and TRBJ2-5, with 7 bases lining up with TRBD2. This CDR3 reads CASSQPGGQETQYF. The CDR3 nucleotides read TGTGCCAGCAGCCAGCCGGGGGGCCAAGAGACCCAGTACTTC.